Presented here are 31 T cell receptor beta chains from one specimen sequenced in a study of blood T cell repertoires in COVID-19. Sequencing used immunoSEQ multiplex PCR; TCRdb keeps in-frame clones, though not all of them. This repertoire shows a few hundred thousand clones, approximately 88% found once; its top ten account for 2% to 2.5%. Sequences were obtained from peripheral blood. These receptors were obtained from a middle-aged man with acute or convalescent COVID-19.

This clone was seen a single time. The genes are TRBV11-2 and TRBJ2-3; D gene ambiguous. This CDR3 has 12 residues. Looked up from germline, CDR1 is SGHAT and CDR2 is FQNNGV. V was shortened by 5 bases and J by 7 bases, with 10 bases between the two germline ends. The DNA for the CDR3 is TGTGCCAGCAGCGGGTTGGAGAATACGCAGTATTTT. Translation: CASSGLENTQYF.

About this clone itself: One end of the junction fails to match germline, which may point to a read error. The genes are TRBV7-7 and TRBJ2-5, with TRBD1 matching over 7 bases. The CDR3 is 14 amino acids. CDR1 is SSHAT and CDR2 is FNYEAQ in the germline V gene (reference sequence). DNA for the CDR3: TGTGCTAGCAGCGCAGACAGGGTTCGAGAGACCCAGTACTTC. Translating it yields CASSADRVRETQYF.

V gene TRBV25-1 combines with J gene TRBJ2-7, with D possibly being TRBD1 (5 bases). This CDR3 contains 14 residues. V lost 2 bases, J lost 2 bases, and 10 bases lay in between. Germline V CDR1 and CDR2: MGHDK, SYGVNS. The CDR3 bases are TGTGCCAGCAGTGAAGCCAGGGCCCCCTACGAGCAGTACTTC. Translating gives CASSEARAPYEQYF.

The rearrangement joins TRBV15 to TRBJ2-5, with D perhaps matching TRBD1 (5 bases). The CDR3 runs to 15 residues. V lost 3 bases and J lost 4, with 15 bases in between. The germline V gene has CDR1 LNHNV and CDR2 YYDKDF (reference sequence). CDR3 DNA sequence: TGTGCCACCAGCAGGGGAAGGGGAAGGTCAGAGACCCAGTACTTC. It encodes CATSRGRGRSETQYF. The complete variable domain, with remaining parts taken from reference TRBV15 and TRBJ2-5, reads DAMVIQNPRYQVTQFGKPVTLSCSQTLNHNVMYWYQQKSSQAPKLLFHYYDKDFNNEADTPDNFQSRRPNTSFCFLDIRSPGLGDTAMYLCATSRGRGRSETQYFGPGTRLLVL.

V and J are TRBV2 and TRBJ2-2; the D gene is possibly TRBD2 (7 bases). The CDR3 extends over 15 amino acids. Trimming stripped 4 bases from V and 4 bases from J, with 13 bases between. Germline V lookup: CDR1 SNHLY, CDR2 FYNNEI. CDR3 nucleotides: TGTGCCAGCAGTGTGCGGGGGCCCCGCACCGGGGAGCTGTTTTTT. Translated, it gives CASSVRGPRTGELFF.

V and J are TRBV29-1 and TRBJ1-3; D is unclear. The CDR3 contains 13 residues. V was trimmed by 4 bases and J by 4 bases, leaving 11 bases between them. The germline CDR1 and CDR2 sequences are SQVTM and ANQGSEA. The CDR3 sequence: CSVAAVAGNTIYF. The CDR3 region has the DNA TGCAGCGTTGCAGCAGTAGCGGGAAACACCATATATTTT. Full variable domain (missing parts from reference TRBV29-1 and TRBJ1-3): SAVISQKPSRDICQRGTSLTIQCQVDSQVTMMFWYRQQPGQSLTLIATANQGSEATYESGFVIDKFPISRPNLTFSTLTVSNMSPEDSSIYLCSVAAVAGNTIYFGEGSWLTVV.

The chain couples TRBV30 to TRBJ1-6, with a tentative D call TRBD1 (6 bases). The CDR3 extends over 12 amino acids. The germline V gene encodes CDR1 GTSNPN and CDR2 SVGIG (reference sequence). V lost 8 bases and J lost 10, with 15 bases in between. The chain's CDR3 is CARGGLNSPLHF. The CDR3 region has the DNA TGTGCCCGGGGGGGGCTTAACTCACCCCTCCACTTT.

This chain uses TRBV9 with TRBJ1-1; D perhaps matches TRBD1 (6 bases). The length of the CDR3 is 14 residues. Germline V gene lookup returns CDR1 SGDLS and CDR2 YYNGEE. V was pared by 3 bases and J by 4 bases, with 13 bases between. In DNA form, the CDR3 reads TGTGCCAGCAGCGACGGACAGAAATTCACTGAAGCTTTCTTT. Translated, it gives CASSDGQKFTEAFF.

Regarding this clone: The same CDR3 also results from other DNA sequences found in this sample. This chain's CDR3 is CASSAQGPGNTIYF. DNA for the CDR3: TGCGCCAGCAGCGCCCAGGGGCCCGGAAACACCATATATTTT. This rearrangement joins TRBV5-1 to TRBJ1-3; TRBD1 might be the D (6 bases). The CDR3 spans 14 residues. V lost 4 bases to trimming and J lost 4 bases, with 12 bases between them. The germline CDR1 and CDR2 sequences are SGHRS and YFSETQ.

The chain has TRBV25-1 and TRBJ1-1, with 10 bases matching TRBD1. Trimming at V came to 4 bases and at J to 5 bases, leaving 10 bases not matched to a gene. The CDR3 length is 16 residues. Germline V gene sequence: CDR1 MGHDK, CDR2 SYGVNS. Written as DNA, the CDR3 is TGTGCCAGCAGTGGAAAGCCCGGACAGGGGGGGACTGAAGCTTTCTTT. Amino acids: CASSGKPGQGGTEAFF. Using reference TRBV25-1 and TRBJ1-1 for the parts outside the CDR3, the full variable domain is EADIYQTPRYLVIGTGKKITLECSQTMGHDKMYWYQQDPGMELHLIHYSYGVNSTEKGDLSSESTVSRIRTEHFPLTLESARPSHTSQYLCASSGKPGQGGTEAFFGQGTRLTVV.

The chain joins TRBV9 to TRBJ2-1, with D hard to call. Germline CDR1 is SGDLS and CDR2 is YYNGEE. This CDR3 comprises 15 residues. V lost 0 bases, J lost 2 bases, and 9 bases lay in between. This CDR3 reads CASSVASLTYNEQFF. The CDR3 coding sequence is TGTGCCAGCAGCGTAGCAAGCCTTACCTACAATGAGCAGTTCTTC.

In DNA form, the CDR3 reads TGTGCCAGCAGCTCCGGGGACATCTATTCACCCCTCCACTTT. Protein sequence: CASSSGDIYSPLHF. The chain has TRBV11-2 and TRBJ1-6, with a weak D call TRBD1 (6 bases). Per germline, CDR1 SGHAT and CDR2 FQNNGV. V lost 4 bases, J lost 8 bases, and 12 bases lay in between. CDR3 length: 14 amino acids. The full variable domain, rest sourced from reference TRBV11-2 and TRBJ1-6, is EAGVAQSPRYKIIEKRQSVAFWCNPISGHATLYWYQQILGQGPKLLIQFQNNGVVDDSQLPKDRFSAERLKGVDSTLKIQPAKLEDSAVYLCASSSGDIYSPLHFGNGTRLTVT.

The V gene is TRBV9, the J gene TRBJ2-7, with D perhaps matching TRBD2 (5 bases). Trimming cost V 1 base and J 0 bases, with 14 bases left between them. The germline CDR1 and CDR2 sequences are SGDLS and YYNGEE. The CDR3 sequence is 16 residues long. The CDR3 region is CASSVLGDQSSYEQYF. CDR3 in DNA: TGTGCCAGCAGCGTACTCGGGGATCAGAGCTCCTACGAGCAGTACTTC. Full variable domain (rest looked up from reference TRBV9 and TRBJ2-7): DSGVTQTPKHLITATGQRVTLRCSPRSGDLSVYWYQQSLDQGLQFLIQYYNGEERAKGNILERFSAQQFPDLHSELNLSSLELGDSALYFCASSVLGDQSSYEQYFGPGTRLTVT.

V gene TRBV24-1 combines with J gene TRBJ2-1, with D possibly being TRBD1 (5 bases). Trimming shortened V by 4 bases and J by 0 bases, and 6 bases separated the two germline ends. In germline, CDR1 is KGHDR, CDR2 SFDVKD. This CDR3 is 14 amino acids long. Here the CDR3 DNA reads TGTGCCACCAGTGACGGACACTCCTACAATGAGCAGTTCTTC. It translates to CATSDGHSYNEQFF.

The chain uses TRBV10-3 and TRBJ2-1; 9 positions match TRBD2. Trimming cost V 3 bases and J 7 bases; bases outside gene matches: 7. Germline CDR1 and CDR2: ENHRY and SYGVKD. CDR3 length: 15 amino acids. CDR3 loop: CAISDERGVLNEQFF. The CDR3 DNA follows: TGTGCCATCAGTGATGAGCGGGGGGTTCTTAATGAGCAGTTCTTC.

The rearrangement joins TRBV9 to TRBJ1-1, with TRBD1 matching 7 bases. V dropped 4 bases and J dropped 3; count of bases not matched to a gene: 6. Germline V lookup: CDR1 SGDLS, CDR2 YYNGEE. The CDR3 has 14 residues. The CDR3, as DNA: TGTGCCAGCAGCCCAGGGGGTGTAGACACTGAAGCTTTCTTT. It encodes CASSPGGVDTEAFF.

V gene TRBV10-1 combines with J gene TRBJ2-2; 11 positions match TRBD2. The CDR3 is 16 residues long. CDR1 is WNHNN and CDR2 is SYGVQD in the germline V gene (reference sequence). J was trimmed by 1 base and V by 2 bases; bases with no gene match: 0. The CDR3 coding sequence is TGCGCCAGCAGTGAGGGACTAGCGGGGAACACCGGGGAGCTGTTTTTT. Protein: CASSEGLAGNTGELFF.

The rearrangement links TRBV3-1 (or the pseudogene TRBV3-2) to TRBJ1-1; a possible D gene is TRBD1 (5 bases). Looked up from germline, CDR1 is LGHDT and CDR2 is YNNKEL (reference sequence). The CDR3 extends over 14 amino acids. V shed 3 bases and J shed 8 bases, with 16 bases lying between them. The CDR3 is CASSHKSGEGEAFF. In DNA form, the CDR3 reads TGTGCCAGCAGCCACAAGTCGGGGGAGGGCGAAGCTTTCTTT.

This clone showed up just once. The chain employs TRBV3-1 (or the pseudogene TRBV3-2) and TRBJ2-4; 10 bases match TRBD2. Germline trimming cut 0 bases from V and 2 bases from J; bases unmatched to any gene: 7. Germline lookup yields CDR1 LGHDT and CDR2 YNNKEL (reference sequence). The CDR3 is made up of 18 amino acids. Written as DNA, the CDR3 is TGTGCCAGCAGCCAAGAAGGGAGCGGGGGGGCCTCCAAAAACATTCAGTACTTC. It yields the protein CASSQEGSGGASKNIQYF.

The chain has TRBV2 and TRBJ2-2; 10 nucleotides line up with TRBD2. This CDR3 comprises 16 residues. The germline V gene has CDR1 SNHLY and CDR2 FYNNEI. Trimming at V came to 6 bases and at J to 0 bases, leaving 4 bases not matched to a gene. Here the CDR3 reads CASRATSGANTGELFF. DNA for the CDR3: TGTGCCAGCAGGGCAACTAGCGGGGCGAACACCGGGGAGCTGTTTTTT.

Here the CDR3 DNA reads TGTGCCAGTAGTATACAGGGGGCGCAGGGCTCGCCTAAAAAGCAGTACTTC. This codes for CASSIQGAQGSPKKQYF. The chain joins TRBV19 to TRBJ2-7; 8 positions match TRBD1. CDR1 is LNHDA, CDR2 SQIVND, per germline (reference sequence). This CDR3 comprises 17 residues. With V trimmed by 2 bases and J by 8 bases, 17 bases remained unmatched.

The rearrangement uses TRBV12-2 and TRBJ2-7; TRBD1 is the table's D call and was not checked against the DNA. TRBV12-2 is annotated as a pseudogene. The CDR3 consists of 16 residues. In DNA form, the CDR3 reads TGTGCAAGTCGCGGTTCAGGGACAGCCCTACGGTTGGAGCAGTACTTC. Its protein product is CASRGSGTALRLEQYF.

This clone was detected only once. The chain couples TRBV6-5 to TRBJ1-4; D is ambiguous. Germline-derived CDR1 and CDR2 are MNHEY and SVGAGI. The V and J ends lost 6 bases and 5 bases respectively, with 13 bases between them. The CDR3 has 14 amino acids. The CDR3 is CASRKAGSNEKLFF. The CDR3 DNA reads TGTGCCAGCAGAAAAGCGGGGTCAAATGAAAAACTGTTTTTT.

The gene calls are TRBV19 and TRBJ2-3; tentative D call: TRBD1 (6 bases). CDR1 and CDR2 from the germline V gene are LNHDA and SQIVND (reference sequence). The CDR3 covers 16 residues. The V gene lost 5 bases and the J gene lost 2 bases, with 17 bases spanning the gap. This chain's CDR3 is CASSPRRQGPTDTQYF. The CDR3 DNA reads TGTGCCAGTAGTCCCCGGCGTCAGGGGCCCACAGATACGCAGTATTTT.

This chain joins TRBV3-1 (or the pseudogene TRBV3-2) and TRBJ1-2; a possible D gene is TRBD1 (6 bases). The germline V and J ends were trimmed by 1 base and 7 bases, with 13 bases remaining between them. The CDR3 is 14 residues long. Germline values: CDR1 LGHDT, CDR2 YNNKEL (reference sequence). The CDR3, as DNA: TGTGCCAGCAGCCAAGTGCTGGGGGCTAGTGGCTACACCTTC. It specifies CASSQVLGASGYTF.

This chain uses TRBV6-5 with TRBJ2-2; 7 nucleotides agree with TRBD2. The V gene end was trimmed by 4 bases and the J gene end by 5 bases; junction bases not matched to a gene: 1. CDR1 is MNHEY and CDR2 is SVGAGI in the germline V gene. This CDR3 is built from 13 residues. The CDR3 nucleotides read TGTGCCAGCAGTTTGCGGGGGACCGGGGAGCTGTTTTTT. It yields the protein CASSLRGTGELFF.

The chain couples TRBV7-9 to TRBJ1-1, with D hard to call. V shed 2 bases and J shed 3 bases, with 13 bases lying between them. This CDR3 comprises 15 residues. CDR1 is SEHNR, CDR2 FQNEAQ, per germline (reference sequence). The CDR3: CASSLLREGDTEAFF. The CDR3 bases are TGTGCCAGCAGCTTATTACGGGAAGGAGACACTGAAGCTTTCTTT. The entire variable domain, with the rest obtained from reference TRBV7-9 and TRBJ1-1, is as follows: DTGVSQNPRHKITKRGQNVTFRCDPISEHNRLYWYRQTLGQGPEFLTYFQNEAQLEKSRLLSDRFSAERPKGSFSTLEIQRTEQGDSAMYLCASSLLREGDTEAFFGQGTRLTVV.

This chain joins TRBV3-1 (or the pseudogene TRBV3-2) and TRBJ1-1; TRBD1 agrees at 7 bases. The length of the CDR3 is 13 residues. The trim removed 2 bases at V and 7 bases at J, leaving 4 bases unmatched. Germline CDR1 and CDR2: LGHDT and YNNKEL (reference sequence). Written as DNA, the CDR3 is TGTGCCAGCAGCCAATTCGGGACAGATGAAGCTTTCTTT. Its protein product is CASSQFGTDEAFF.

This rearrangement joins TRBV7-9 to TRBJ1-2, with 8 bases lining up with TRBD1. Germline CDR1 is SEHNR and CDR2 is FQNEAQ (reference sequence). With 5 bases clipped from V and 7 bases from J, the junction kept 9 bases outside the gene matches. This CDR3 comprises 14 residues. CDR3 sequence: CASSTRTGYGGYTF. CDR3 DNA: TGTGCCAGCAGCACGAGGACAGGGTACGGTGGCTACACCTTC.

This chain joins TRBV10-3 and TRBJ2-3, with 9 nucleotides matching TRBD2. Germline loops: CDR1 ENHRY, CDR2 SYGVKD. CDR3 length: 15 amino acids. V dropped 6 bases and J dropped 3; count of bases not matched to a gene: 7. For the CDR3, the DNA is TGTGCCATCAGATTCGGGACTAGCAGGACAGATACGCAGTATTTT. It translates to CAIRFGTSRTDTQYF.

This chain connects TRBV4-1 to TRBJ2-5; 15 bases are shared with TRBD2. V shed 4 bases and J 1 base; nucleotides not matched to a gene: 7. There are 18 residues in the CDR3. The germline V gene encodes CDR1 MGHRA and CDR2 YSYEKL. CDR3 protein: CASSPRTSGGDFQETQYF. Here the CDR3 DNA reads TGCGCCAGCAGCCCTAGGACTAGCGGGGGGGACTTCCAAGAGACCCAGTACTTC.